The 27 T cell receptor beta chains reported below all come from one sample, sequenced in a study of T cell changes during pregnancy in multiple sclerosis. TCRdb's copy holds only in-frame clones and misses some; the assay was immunoSEQ multiplex PCR. The table has roughly 39,000 clones, about 91% seen once; the top ten hold 0.75% to 0.85%. Sequenced here: CD4+ T cells from peripheral blood mononuclear cells, sampled before pregnancy. The receptors were gathered from a female donor with multiple sclerosis, enrolled in a pregnancy study.

The chain carries TRBV6-5 and TRBJ1-1; 7 bases agree with TRBD1. V lost 5 bases, J lost 0 bases, and 6 bases stayed unmatched. The CDR3 length is 15 residues. Germline loops: CDR1 MNHEY, CDR2 SVGAGI. CDR3 sequence reads: CASSPTQGMNTEAFF. CDR3 in DNA: TGTGCCAGCAGTCCAACACAGGGGATGAACACTGAAGCTTTCTTT.

V usage is TRBV4-1 and J usage is TRBJ2-3; 9 nucleotides agree with TRBD1. Germline V lookup: CDR1 MGHRA, CDR2 YSYEKL. This CDR3 is 16 amino acids long. The junction had 10 bases not matched to a gene; V was cut back by 3 bases and J by 6 bases. The CDR3 is CASSHVTGGIADTQYF. The CDR3 region has the DNA TGCGCCAGCAGCCATGTTACAGGGGGCATCGCGGATACGCAGTATTTT.

The rearrangement links TRBV6-6 to TRBJ1-1; D is unclear. The CDR3 loop spans 13 amino acids. The germline CDR1 and CDR2 sequences are MNHNY and SVGAGI (reference sequence). CDR3 sequence: CGTERNENTEAFF. For the CDR3, the DNA is TGTGGAACGGAGAGGAACGAAAACACTGAAGCTTTCTTT.

V usage is TRBV30 and J usage is TRBJ2-7, with 7 bases that match TRBD1. J gave up 3 bases and V 2 bases, and 4 bases lay outside the gene matches. The CDR3 consists of 13 residues. Germline CDR1 is GTSNPN and CDR2 is SVGIG (reference sequence). The CDR3 DNA follows: TGTGCCTGGAGTAGAGGGACAGACTACGAGCAGTACTTC. Translated: CAWSRGTDYEQYF.

This chain joins TRBV7-2 and TRBJ2-7; no definite D call. There are 16 residues in the CDR3. Germline V gives CDR1 SGHTA, CDR2 FQGNSA. The ends were cut back, 3 bases at V and 0 bases at J, with 15 bases in the middle. CDR3 sequence reads: CASSFGAATSSYEQYF. In nucleotides, the CDR3 is TGTGCCAGCAGCTTCGGCGCGGCCACAAGCTCCTACGAGCAGTACTTC.

This chain uses TRBV7-8 with TRBJ1-4, with D tentatively TRBD1 (5 bases). V gave up 5 bases and J gave up 8 bases, with 15 bases separating them. This CDR3 comprises 14 residues. Germline V gives CDR1 SGHVS, CDR2 FQNEAQ. CDR3 nucleotide sequence: TGTGCCAGCAGCCTGGGAACCTCAGGGGAAAAACTGTTTTTT. Its protein product is CASSLGTSGEKLFF.

The rearrangement uses TRBV28 and TRBJ2-2, with D perhaps TRBD2 (6 bases). V was cut by 3 bases and J by 5 bases, with 13 bases left in between. CDR3 length: 15 amino acids. Germline V CDR1 and CDR2: MDHEN, SYDVKM. As DNA, the CDR3 is TGTGCCAGCAGTTTTACGGGAGTGGGAACCGGGGAGCTGTTTTTT. Encoded protein: CASSFTGVGTGELFF.

The chain has TRBV7-2 and TRBJ2-5; 7 positions match TRBD2. The germline gives CDR1 SGHTA, CDR2 FQGNSA. The CDR3 spans 16 residues. V shed 0 bases, J shed 1 base, and the junction held 5 bases outside the gene matches. For the CDR3, the DNA is TGTGCCAGCAGCTTAGCGCCGGGGGAGGGCCAAGAGACCCAGTACTTC. This gives the protein CASSLAPGEGQETQYF.

The V gene is TRBV27, the J gene TRBJ2-1; 8 nucleotides agree with TRBD2. J gave up 8 bases and V 4 bases, and 10 bases lay outside the gene matches. The CDR3 runs 15 residues. Per germline, CDR1 MNHEY and CDR2 SMNVEV (reference sequence). This chain's CDR3 is CASSSLGLASHEQFF. DNA of the CDR3: TGTGCCAGCAGTTCACTCGGACTAGCTTCGCATGAGCAGTTCTTC.

For the CDR3, the DNA is TGTGCCAGCAGTCTCGCCCGGGATCTAATGAAAAAACTGTTTTTT. Its protein product is CASSLARDLMKKLFF. This chain links TRBV2 with TRBJ1-4; D unclear. CDR1 SNHLY and CDR2 FYNNEI come from the germline V gene. Trimming shortened V by 5 bases and J by 9 bases, and 19 bases separated the two germline ends. CDR3 length equals 15 residues.

The chain links TRBV2 to TRBJ2-1; 9 bases line up with TRBD1. V shed 5 bases and J 2 bases; nucleotides not matched to a gene: 1. This CDR3 contains 14 residues. Germline CDR1 and CDR2: SNHLY and FYNNEI. Here the CDR3 DNA reads TGTGCCAGCAGTAGGACAGGGGCCTACAATGAGCAGTTCTTC. Its protein product is CASSRTGAYNEQFF. Using reference TRBV2 and TRBJ2-1 for the parts outside the CDR3, the full variable domain is EPEVTQTPSHQVTQMGQEVILRCVPISNHLYFYWYRQILGQKVEFLVSFYNNEISEKSEIFDDQFSVERPDGSNFTLKIRSTKLEDSAMYFCASSRTGAYNEQFFGPGTRLTVL.

This clone has only one observation. J is TRBJ1-3 and V is TRBV6-5; weak D call: TRBD1 (6 bases). V dropped 0 bases and J dropped 4 bases, with 10 bases sitting between them. Germline CDR1 MNHEY, CDR2 SVGAGI. The CDR3 runs to 15 residues. CDR3 coding DNA: TGTGCCAGCAGTTACTCCCCGGGGGGCGGAAACACCATATATTTT. Its translation: CASSYSPGGGNTIYF.

The chain uses TRBV2 and TRBJ2-7; 9 positions agree with TRBD2. Germline CDR1 and CDR2: SNHLY and FYNNEI. CDR3 length equals 13 residues. The trim removed 10 bases at V and 5 bases at J, leaving 9 bases unmatched. CDR3 sequence reads: CAIIAGDGDEQYF. CDR3 bases: TGTGCCATTATAGCGGGAGACGGTGACGAGCAGTACTTC.

J is TRBJ1-1 and V is TRBV19; unclear D gene. Trimming left V 5 bases short and J 5 bases short, with 21 bases between. The CDR3 is 16 residues long. CDR1 LNHDA and CDR2 SQIVND come from the germline V gene (reference sequence). DNA for the CDR3: TGTGCCAGTAGTGTAAACCCGGGAAGTATGGGTACTGAAGCTTTCTTT. Its protein is CASSVNPGSMGTEAFF.

The rearrangement uses TRBV19 and TRBJ2-3; the match to TRBD2 covers 8 bases. CDR3 length: 14 amino acids. The germline CDR1 and CDR2 sequences are LNHDA and SQIVND (reference sequence). Germline trimming cut 8 bases from V and 6 bases from J; bases unmatched to any gene: 10. CDR3 nucleotide sequence: TGTGCCAGTGCCAAAGCGGGAGTAGGGGATACGCAGTATTTT. Translation: CASAKAGVGDTQYF.

The J gene is TRBJ2-1, the V gene TRBV28; 13 bases are a match to TRBD2. The CDR3 has 17 residues. Germline CDR1 MDHEN, CDR2 SYDVKM. V lost 7 bases to trimming and J lost 9 bases; unmatched junction nucleotides: 15. Here the CDR3 reads CASILGGGLAGDGEQFF. CDR3 DNA: TGTGCCAGCATCCTAGGGGGTGGACTAGCGGGAGATGGTGAGCAGTTCTTC.

The chain couples TRBV6-7 to TRBJ2-1, with 10 bases aligning to TRBD1. TRBV6-7 is designated an ORF whose function remains uncertain. The V and J ends lost 2 bases and 1 base, in that order; junction bases with no gene match: 5. The CDR3 is 17 amino acids. The CDR3 loop reads CASSYPRQGASYNEQFF. CDR3 bases: TGTGCCAGCAGTTACCCCCGACAGGGGGCATCCTACAATGAGCAGTTCTTC.

The chain employs TRBV6-1 and TRBJ2-1; 7 bases fit TRBD2. The V gene's germline CDR1 is MNHNS and CDR2 SASEGT. The J segment lost 9 bases and the V segment lost 0 bases, leaving 5 bases of the junction unmatched. The CDR3 loop spans 14 amino acids. The chain's CDR3 is CASSEAGGSTEQFF. The DNA for the CDR3 is TGTGCCAGCAGTGAAGCGGGCGGGAGCACTGAGCAGTTCTTC.

This clone was seen once. V is TRBV27 and J is TRBJ2-5, with 7 bases identical to TRBD1. The CDR3 consists of 14 residues. With 6 bases clipped from V and 7 bases from J, the junction kept 11 bases outside the gene matches. The germline V gene encodes CDR1 MNHEY and CDR2 SMNVEV (reference sequence). CDR3 in amino acids: CASRRGQVEGTQYF. The DNA of the CDR3 is TGTGCCAGCAGACGAGGACAGGTAGAAGGGACCCAGTACTTC.

This rearrangement joins TRBV19 to TRBJ1-2; D is perhaps TRBD1 (5 bases). In germline, CDR1 is LNHDA, CDR2 SQIVND (reference sequence). V lost 5 bases and J lost 4, with 14 bases in between. The CDR3 length is 14 residues. The CDR3 bases are TGTGCCAGTAGTTCCCCGGGGGACGTCTATGGCTACACCTTC. Translated: CASSSPGDVYGYTF.

This clone showed up just once. The genes are TRBV19 and TRBJ1-1; D is uncertain. V lost 2 bases, J lost 1 base, and 11 bases lay in between. CDR1 LNHDA and CDR2 SQIVND come from the germline V gene (reference sequence). The CDR3 is 15 residues long. The CDR3 bases are TGTGCCAGTAGTATAAGCCGGCGGGCGAACACTGAAGCTTTCTTT. It translates to CASSISRRANTEAFF.

The V gene is TRBV14, the J gene TRBJ2-5, with D possibly being TRBD2 (6 bases). Trimming removed 4 bases at V and 6 bases at J, with 12 bases between. Germline V gene data show CDR1 as SGHDN and CDR2 as FVKESK. The CDR3 covers 13 residues. CDR3 region: CASSRDFLKTQYF. The CDR3 bases are TGTGCCAGCAGCCGGGACTTCTTAAAGACCCAGTACTTC.

The chain carries TRBV28 and TRBJ2-7, with 11 nucleotides matching TRBD1. The CDR3 extends over 15 amino acids. Germline CDR1 reads MDHEN; CDR2 reads SYDVKM. Losses at the gene ends were 5 bases for V and 0 bases for J; bases not matched to a gene: 3. CDR3 protein: CASSGQGATSYEQYF. Written as DNA, the CDR3 is TGTGCCAGCAGTGGACAGGGGGCTACCTCCTACGAGCAGTACTTC.

This clone was seen only once. The chain uses TRBV5-1 and TRBJ2-2; 8 bases line up with TRBD2. The V gene end was trimmed by 4 bases and the J gene end by 0 bases; junction bases not matched to a gene: 5. Germline CDR1 is SGHRS and CDR2 is YFSETQ. The CDR3 has 16 amino acids. In DNA form, the CDR3 reads TGCGCCAGCAGCAGCACTAGCGGAGCGAACACCGGGGAGCTGTTTTTT. Translated, it gives CASSSTSGANTGELFF.

The chain employs TRBV19 and TRBJ2-1; TRBD2 matches 8 bases. Germline CDR1 LNHDA, CDR2 SQIVND (reference sequence). The CDR3 runs 14 residues. V lost 4 bases and J lost 4; bases outside the gene matches: 3. The CDR3 spells CASSSSGAYNEQFF. The CDR3 region has the DNA TGTGCCAGTAGTAGTAGCGGGGCTTACAATGAGCAGTTCTTC.

This clone was seen once. As DNA, the CDR3 is TGTGCCAGCAGCTTAACGACTGGTGAGCAGTTCTTC. As protein: CASSLTTGEQFF. V usage is TRBV7-2 and J usage is TRBJ2-1; D uncertain. Germline V gene sequence: CDR1 SGHTA, CDR2 FQGNSA. The V end was cut by 2 bases, the J end by 9 bases, with 8 bases between. This CDR3 comprises 12 residues.

J is TRBJ2-7 and V is TRBV5-1; tentative D call: TRBD1 (5 bases). The CDR3 has 15 amino acids. Trimming took 0 bases from V and 4 from J, leaving 14 bases between them. CDR1 and CDR2 from the germline V gene are SGHRS and YFSETQ. The CDR3 sequence: CASSLDTGSTYEQYF. CDR3 coding DNA: TGCGCCAGCAGCTTGGATACAGGCTCCACGTACGAGCAGTACTTC.